What follows describes a single TCR beta chain. Its antigen is not identified. Use of 60 Vbeta and 13 Jbeta primers characterized the PCR. In the study's own analysis: Per a later analysis, the number of unique TCR beta chains was 75 million to 90 million, of which some 9.9 million were shared. Assay used: immunoSEQ multiplex PCR; TCRdb lists only in-frame clones, some missing. V and J calls and clone size come straight from that table; D and trimming were deduced from the DNA. The table includes more than 90,000 clones, under 70% detected once. Each donor was nominally healthy when sampled (though unrecorded immune exposures were likely). This sample was taken from a study of cytomegalovirus exposure and HLA in healthy donors. Study results and caveats: Productive rates of about 90% or about 30% were seen for most TCR beta V segments in an earlier analysis. One variant, a missense change in DCLRE1C, was linked in a later analysis to TCR beta V- and J-gene trimming.

The sample consisted of PBMCs. This clonotype originated in a young man in good health and CMV-seropositive.

CDR3 DNA sequence: TGTGCCAGCAGCCGCGGGGAGAGCTCCTATAATTCACCCCTCCACTTT. It codes for CASSRGESSYNSPLHF. The chain uses TRBV7-2 and TRBJ1-6; the D is unclear. V was clipped by 5 bases and J by 0 bases, with 11 bases between them. This CDR3 is built from 16 residues. Germline values: CDR1 SGHTA, CDR2 FQGNSA.